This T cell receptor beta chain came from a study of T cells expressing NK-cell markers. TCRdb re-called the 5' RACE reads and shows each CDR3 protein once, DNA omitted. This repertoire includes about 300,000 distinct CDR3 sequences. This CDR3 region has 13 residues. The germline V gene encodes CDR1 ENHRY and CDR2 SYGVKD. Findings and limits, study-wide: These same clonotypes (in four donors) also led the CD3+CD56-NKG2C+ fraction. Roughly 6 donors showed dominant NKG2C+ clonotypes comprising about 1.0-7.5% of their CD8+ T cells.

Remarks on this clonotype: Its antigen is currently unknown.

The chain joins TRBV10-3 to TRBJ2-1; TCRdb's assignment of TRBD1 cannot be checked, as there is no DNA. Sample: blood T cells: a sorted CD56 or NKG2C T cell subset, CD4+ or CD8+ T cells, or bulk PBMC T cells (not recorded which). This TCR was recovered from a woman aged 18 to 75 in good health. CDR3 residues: CAASGQGYNEQFF.